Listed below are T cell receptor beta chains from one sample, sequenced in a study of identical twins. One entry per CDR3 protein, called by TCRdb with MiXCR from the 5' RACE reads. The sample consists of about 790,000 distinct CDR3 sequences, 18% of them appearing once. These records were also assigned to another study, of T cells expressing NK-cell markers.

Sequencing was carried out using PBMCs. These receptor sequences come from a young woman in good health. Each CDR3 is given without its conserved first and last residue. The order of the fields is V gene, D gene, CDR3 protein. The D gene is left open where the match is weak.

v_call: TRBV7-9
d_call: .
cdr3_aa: ASSLVSPDTQY

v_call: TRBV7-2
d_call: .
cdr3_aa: ASRRPGQDNSPLH

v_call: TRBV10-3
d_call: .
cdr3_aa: AIRMAGLEQY

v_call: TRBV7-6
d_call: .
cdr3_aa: ASSLYSTYEQY

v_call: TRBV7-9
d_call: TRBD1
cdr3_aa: ASSRTGLFEQY

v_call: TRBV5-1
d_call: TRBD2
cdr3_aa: ASSFEGLAFEQY

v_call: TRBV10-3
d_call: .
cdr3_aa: AIRDGASGNTIY

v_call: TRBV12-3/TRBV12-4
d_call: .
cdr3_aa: ASSLSGVHTEAF

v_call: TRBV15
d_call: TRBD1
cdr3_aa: ATSGRDRAPDTQY

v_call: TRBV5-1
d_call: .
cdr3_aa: ASSRTAGANEQF

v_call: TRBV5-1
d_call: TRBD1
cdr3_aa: ASSFDDRGTTEAF

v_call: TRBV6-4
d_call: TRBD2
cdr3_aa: ASSDRLATGELF

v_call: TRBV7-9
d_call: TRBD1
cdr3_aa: ASSLGQGLEGYT

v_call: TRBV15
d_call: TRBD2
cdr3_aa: ATSREVAGGPYEQY

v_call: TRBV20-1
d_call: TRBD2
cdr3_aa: SARAVEASGYNEQF

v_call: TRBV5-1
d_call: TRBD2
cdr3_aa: ASSLGTSGSGYEQY

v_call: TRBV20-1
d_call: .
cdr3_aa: SAMGGPSTDTQY

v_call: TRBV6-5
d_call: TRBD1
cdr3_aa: ASSYSGTAHYGYT

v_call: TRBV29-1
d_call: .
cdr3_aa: SVGKGGPLDEQY

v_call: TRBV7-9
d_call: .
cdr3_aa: ASSLARRADTQY

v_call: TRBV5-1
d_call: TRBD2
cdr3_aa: ASSLELAGSYEQY

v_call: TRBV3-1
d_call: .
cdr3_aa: ASSQRGLMNEQY